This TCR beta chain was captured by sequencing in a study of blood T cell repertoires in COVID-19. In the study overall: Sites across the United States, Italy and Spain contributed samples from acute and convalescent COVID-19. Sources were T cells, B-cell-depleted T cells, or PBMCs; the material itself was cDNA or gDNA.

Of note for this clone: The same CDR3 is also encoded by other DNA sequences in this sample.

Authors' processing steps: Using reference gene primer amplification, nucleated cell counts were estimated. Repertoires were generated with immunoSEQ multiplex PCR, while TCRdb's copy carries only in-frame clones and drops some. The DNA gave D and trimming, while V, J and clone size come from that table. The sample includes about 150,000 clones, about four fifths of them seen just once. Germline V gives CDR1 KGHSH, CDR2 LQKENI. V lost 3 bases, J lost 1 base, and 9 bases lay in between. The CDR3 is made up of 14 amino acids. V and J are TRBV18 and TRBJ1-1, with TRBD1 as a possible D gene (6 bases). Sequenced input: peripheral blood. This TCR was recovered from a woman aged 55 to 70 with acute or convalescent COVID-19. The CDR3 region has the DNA TGTGCCAGCTCACCGTCGACAGGGAACACTGAAGCTTTCTTT. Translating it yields CASSPSTGNTEAFF.